The 17 T cell receptor beta chains below come from one sample, sequenced in a study of post-analysis software for immune sequencing data. Study-wide results and caveats: Roughly 5 TRBV segments, TRBV5-6, TRBV5-1 and TRBV20-1 among them, were found more frequent in patients than controls.

Their antigens are not known. Incorporated into the TCR beta cDNA libraries were unique molecular identifiers, which served to reduce PCR and sequencing biases. TCRdb used MiXCR to reprocess the PCR reads, holding one entry per CDR3 protein. The table records hundreds of thousands of distinct CDR3 sequences, about 57% of them present only once. The source material was blood. Every receptor here comes from a girl aged 10 to 17 with multiple sclerosis.

The chain combines TRBV10-3 with TRBJ2-3; D may be TRBD2 (7 bases). This CDR3 comprises 14 residues. CDR1 is ENHRY and CDR2 is SYGVKD in the germline V gene. CDR3 sequence: CAVAGAVVADTQYF. CDR3 in DNA: TGTGCAGTTGCGGGGGCGGTTGTTGCAGATACGCAGTATTTT.

This clonotype has only a few counts. The genes are TRBV20-1 and TRBJ2-1; 7 bases map to TRBD2. CDR1 and CDR2 from the germline V gene are DFQATT and SNEGSKA (reference sequence). The CDR3 runs 14 residues. After removal of 3 bases from V and 0 bases from J, the junction contained 2 bases not matched to a gene. The DNA for the CDR3 is TGCAGTGCTAGTGGCGGGAGCTCCTACAATGAGCAGTTCTTC. It yields the protein CSASGGSSYNEQFF.

This clonotype was counted between two and nine times. The chain uses TRBV2 and TRBJ2-7; 7 nucleotides align to TRBD1. The germline V gene encodes CDR1 SNHLY and CDR2 FYNNEI. This CDR3 spans 16 amino acids. V was clipped by 0 bases and J by 3 bases; unmatched bases: 8. CDR3 sequence (DNA): TGTGCCAGCAGTGAAGCTTTGGGTCAGGGGGTCTACGAGCAGTACTTC. Protein: CASSEALGQGVYEQYF.

This clonotype was observed once. V is TRBV15 and J is TRBJ2-4; 16 bases fit TRBD2. V trimming: 3 bases; J trimming: 3 bases; junction bases outside the gene matches: 8. The CDR3 extends over 19 amino acids. Looked up from germline, CDR1 is LNHNV and CDR2 is YYDKDF (reference sequence). This chain's CDR3 is CATSSWGLAGGPFKNIQYF. DNA of the CDR3: TGTGCCACCAGCAGTTGGGGACTAGCGGGAGGGCCATTCAAAAACATTCAGTACTTC.

This clonotype was detected once. The chain combines TRBV5-1 with TRBJ2-5; the D is unclear. Germline lookup yields CDR1 SGHRS and CDR2 YFSETQ. V dropped 1 base and J dropped 5 bases, with 15 bases sitting between them. This CDR3 has 15 amino acids. CDR3 DNA: TGCGCCAGCAGCTTGAATACACCGGATTGGGAGACCCAGTACTTC. Protein sequence: CASSLNTPDWETQYF.

V gene TRBV20-1 combines with J gene TRBJ1-2, with D possibly TRBD1 on 5 matching bases. The germline V gene has CDR1 DFQATT and CDR2 SNEGSKA (reference sequence). The CDR3 is 12 residues long. With 3 bases removed from V and 4 bases from J, the gap between germline ends came to 9 bases. CDR3 residues: CSARRQSYGYTF. CDR3 nucleotide sequence: TGCAGTGCTAGGAGACAGAGCTATGGCTACACCTTC.

This clonotype appeared once. V usage is TRBV5-1 and J usage is TRBJ2-1; possible D gene TRBD2, 6 bases. This CDR3 is 15 amino acids long. Germline V CDR1 and CDR2: SGHRS, YFSETQ. V lost 4 bases to trimming and J lost 2 bases, with 13 bases between them. The CDR3 here is CASSTGGAPYNEQFF. CDR3 bases: TGCGCCAGCAGCACCGGGGGTGCCCCCTACAATGAGCAGTTCTTC.

This clonotype has a handful of counts. The CDR3 coding sequence is TGCGCCAGCAGCTTGGAGGGAGTTAACACTGAAGCTTTCTTT. It is translated as CASSLEGVNTEAFF. The chain links TRBV5-1 to TRBJ1-1; D is ambiguous. Germline V gene lookup returns CDR1 SGHRS and CDR2 YFSETQ. This CDR3 contains 14 residues. V dropped 0 bases and J dropped 2 bases, with 8 bases sitting between them.

This clonotype was counted once. V is TRBV5-1 and J is TRBJ2-5; TRBD2 matches at 8 bases. V dropped 0 bases and J dropped 0; count of bases not matched to a gene: 13. Germline assignment: CDR1 SGHRS and CDR2 YFSETQ. This CDR3 spans 19 amino acids. Written as DNA, the CDR3 is TGCGCCAGCAGCTTGGTGGCGGGGGGCCCCAGTACCAACCAAGAGACCCAGTACTTC. This gives the protein CASSLVAGGPSTNQETQYF.

The chain is built from TRBV5-1 and TRBJ2-6; TRBD1 aligns across 7 bases. This CDR3 has 16 amino acids. Trimming at V came to 4 bases and at J to 0 bases, leaving 4 bases not matched to a gene. From germline, CDR1 is SGHRS and CDR2 YFSETQ. DNA for the CDR3: TGCGCCAGCAGCCCGGGACAGATCTCTGGGGCCAACGTCCTGACTTTC. As protein: CASSPGQISGANVLTF.

J is TRBJ2-4 and V is TRBV29-1; perhaps D is TRBD1 or TRBD2 (5 bases each). The closer fit of TRBJ2-7 to the DNA end suggests the J call may be wrong. Germline V gives CDR1 SQVTM, CDR2 ANQGSEA. CDR3 length equals 15 residues. In DNA, the CDR3 is TGCAGCGTTCGAGGGGACCTATCTCCTTTGTACGAGCAGTACTTC. As protein: CSVRGDLSPLYEQYF.

The chain is built from TRBV5-1 and TRBJ2-7; TRBD2 is a possible D gene (5 bases). This CDR3 spans 14 amino acids. V was pared by 7 bases and J by 3 bases, with 17 bases between. CDR1 is SGHRS and CDR2 is YFSETQ in the germline V gene. CDR3 coding DNA: TGCGCCAGCGGACTGGATATGTCGGGCTACGAGCAGTACTTC. Translation gives CASGLDMSGYEQYF.

The V call is TRBV5-1, the J call TRBJ2-7; D ambiguous. The length of the CDR3 is 14 residues. Germline CDR1 and CDR2: SGHRS and YFSETQ. Trimming shortened V by 5 bases and J by 0 bases, and 12 bases separated the two germline ends. The CDR3 loop reads CASRWGFSSYEQYF. DNA of the CDR3: TGCGCCAGCAGGTGGGGATTCAGCTCCTACGAGCAGTACTTC.

The V call is TRBV2, the J call TRBJ2-1, with no clear D. The CDR3 runs 16 residues. Germline-derived CDR1 and CDR2 are SNHLY and FYNNEI. The V gene lost 7 bases and the J gene lost 0 bases, with 16 bases spanning the gap. In nucleotides, the CDR3 is TGTGCCAGCAAGTTCGACCGTCCGAGCTCCTACAATGAGCAGTTCTTC. As protein: CASKFDRPSSYNEQFF.

Points on this clonotype: A read error may account for a junction end that differs from germline. The chain recombines TRBV10-3 with TRBJ1-2, with D hard to call. The CDR3 covers 16 residues. Germline V gene data show CDR1 as ENHRY and CDR2 as SYGVKD. Here the CDR3 DNA reads TGTGCCATCAGTGCGGCGGCTTCCAGTAGAATCGATGGCTGCACCTTC. It codes for CAISAAASSRIDGCTF.

This clonotype has more than one count but fewer than ten. The J gene is TRBJ2-7, the V gene TRBV12-3 or TRBV12-4; maybe TRBD1 (6 bases). V lost 3 bases, J lost 4 bases, and 10 bases lay in between. CDR3 size: 13 residues. The DNA for the CDR3 is TGTGCCAGCAGTTTCAGGGGTCGGTACGAGCAGTACTTC. It codes for CASSFRGRYEQYF.

This clonotype came up a few times. The V call is TRBV3-1, the J call TRBJ1-4; 7 nucleotides align to TRBD1. CDR3 length: 14 residues. Germline values: CDR1 LGHDT, CDR2 YNNKEL (reference sequence). V shed 3 bases and J 5 bases; nucleotides not matched to a gene: 3. The CDR3 DNA reads as TGTGCCAGCAGCCACAGGGGGGACAATGAAAAACTGTTTTTT. Amino acids: CASSHRGDNEKLFF.